A single sample gave rise to the 16 T cell receptor beta chains below, sequenced in a study of blood T cells in healthy people across ages. The use of a sample-barcoded 5' primer and a J-beta primer mix characterized a second PCR of about 6 to 12 cycles. TCRdb passed the 5' RACE reads through MiXCR, listing each CDR3 protein once. The sample has 1.5 million to 2 million distinct CDR3 sequences, 28% seen once. The sequenced sample consisted of blood. All receptors derive from a woman aged 25 to 39 in good health.

Notes on this clonotype: At one of its ends the junction is not consistent with the germline gene, which may arise from a read error. The V gene is TRBV7-3, the J gene TRBJ2-5; 7 bases are shared with TRBD1. The CDR3 length is 15 residues. Germline V gene lookup returns CDR1 SGHTA and CDR2 FQGTGA. CDR3 residues: CANSFWGRGTETQYF. Here the CDR3 DNA reads TGTGCCAACAGCTTCTGGGGCAGGGGGACAGAGACCCAGTACTTC.

This chain joins TRBV30 and TRBJ2-3, with D perhaps TRBD2 (5 bases). Germline-derived CDR1 and CDR2 are GTSNPN and SVGIG (reference sequence). Trimming left V 5 bases short and J 1 base short, with 7 bases between. This CDR3 region has 12 residues. DNA for the CDR3: TGTGCCTGGGCGGGCGGCACAGATACGCAGTATTTT. Protein sequence: CAWAGGTDTQYF.

The chain joins TRBV12-3 or TRBV12-4 to TRBJ2-1; 8 bases are a match to TRBD1. The DNA end is more similar to TRBJ2-7, so the J call may be wrong. This CDR3 is 17 amino acids long. The CDR3 loop is CASSPGTGVISYNEQYF. Written as DNA, the CDR3 is TGTGCCAGCAGTCCAGGGACAGGTGTGATATCCTACAATGAGCAGTACTTC.

In its sample, this clonotype was seen many times. This chain joins TRBV20-1 and TRBJ1-2; no definite D call. V gave up 4 bases and J gave up 7 bases, with 16 bases separating them. This CDR3 has 13 residues. Per the germline V gene, CDR1 is DFQATT and CDR2 is SNEGSKA (reference sequence). The DNA of the CDR3 is TGCAGTGCTATATACGACAAAACCCTTGGCTACACCTTC. It is translated as CSAIYDKTLGYTF.

This clonotype was seen only a few times. The V call is TRBV6-6, the J call TRBJ1-6, with D uncertain. CDR3 length equals 13 residues. CDR1 and CDR2 (germline): MNHNY, SVGAGI (reference sequence). The V end lost 2 bases, the J end lost 5 bases, and 4 bases lay between the germline ends. In DNA form, the CDR3 reads TGTGCCAGCAGTTACGGGGATAATTCACCCCTCCACTTT. Translated: CASSYGDNSPLHF.

The chain couples TRBV6-5 to TRBJ1-1; possibly TRBD1 for D (6 bases). Germline loops: CDR1 MNHEY, CDR2 SVGAGI. The V and J ends lost 6 bases and 7 bases respectively, with 12 bases between them. The CDR3 runs to 12 residues. The CDR3 sequence is CASRQGKREAFF. The CDR3 DNA reads as TGTGCCAGCAGACAGGGAAAGCGTGAAGCTTTCTTT.

The chain couples TRBV18 to TRBJ1-4; the D gene is possibly TRBD1 (5 bases). V shed 3 bases and J shed 7 bases, with 12 bases lying between them. CDR3 size: 14 residues. CDR1 is KGHSH and CDR2 is LQKENI in the germline V gene. CDR3 in amino acids: CASSPREEAEKLFF. Here the CDR3 DNA reads TGTGCCAGCTCACCCAGGGAGGAGGCTGAAAAACTGTTTTTT.

This clonotype was picked up a small number of times. The J gene is TRBJ1-6, the V gene TRBV6-6; D unclear. V was cut by 7 bases and J by 9 bases, with 22 bases left in between. The CDR3 length is 16 residues. Germline-derived CDR1 and CDR2 are MNHNY and SVGAGI (reference sequence). CDR3 in DNA: TGTGCCAGCATAGGCGGCCACGGCAGTTTGGGTTCACCCCTCCACTTT. It translates to CASIGGHGSLGSPLHF.

With respect to this clonotype: The germline gene is not matched at one end of the junction; a read error may be the cause. CDR3 DNA: TGCGACAGCATGGTGGGGGGGACACGCTACAATGAGCAGTTCTTC. It is translated as CDSMVGGTRYNEQFF. The chain is built from TRBV5-1 and TRBJ2-1, with a tentative D call TRBD2 (7 bases). The germline V gene encodes CDR1 SGHRS and CDR2 YFSETQ. This CDR3 has 15 amino acids.

This clonotype was detected once. One end of the junction fails to match germline, which may point to a read error. The chain combines TRBV5-1 with TRBJ2-5; TRBD1 is a possible D gene (6 bases). The DNA end favors TRBJ2-7, so the J call may be wrong. The CDR3 is 15 residues long. The V gene's germline CDR1 is SGHRS and CDR2 YFSETQ. CDR3: CAGSGMDTQGYEQYF. CDR3 coding DNA: TGCGCCGGCAGCGGAATGGACACCCAGGGGTACGAGCAGTACTTC.

There are many counts of this clonotype. This chain links TRBV12-5 with TRBJ2-5; unclear D gene. CDR1 is LGHNT, CDR2 FRNRAP, per germline. There are 11 residues in the CDR3. V was cut by 4 bases and J by 1 base, with 1 base left in between. The CDR3 loop reads CASGSQETQYF. CDR3 nucleotide sequence: TGTGCTAGTGGTTCCCAAGAGACCCAGTACTTC.

V and J are TRBV28 and TRBJ2-3; D is ambiguous. Germline V gene lookup returns CDR1 MDHEN and CDR2 SYDVKM. V was clipped by 2 bases and J by 4 bases, with 16 bases between them. This CDR3 comprises 16 residues. The DNA of the CDR3 is TGTGCCAGCAGTTTACTAGAGGTTGTTAGTTCAGATACGCAGTATTTT. As protein: CASSLLEVVSSDTQYF.

This clonotype was observed a handful of times. This rearrangement joins TRBV28 to TRBJ2-7, with D maybe TRBD2 (5 bases). CDR1 MDHEN and CDR2 SYDVKM come from the germline V gene. The V and J ends lost 2 bases and 0 bases respectively, with 14 bases between them. The CDR3 consists of 16 residues. The CDR3: CASSLGGDLSSYEQYF. CDR3 DNA: TGTGCCAGCAGTTTAGGAGGTGATCTCAGCTCCTACGAGCAGTACTTC.

In its sample, this clonotype was seen a few times. The chain carries TRBV18 and TRBJ2-5; no firm D call. V lost 4 bases to trimming and J lost 4 bases, with 13 bases between them. The CDR3 extends over 14 amino acids. Germline V gives CDR1 KGHSH, CDR2 LQKENI. CDR3 sequence (DNA): TGTGCCAGCTCACGGGTCCACTCGGGAGAGACCCAGTACTTC. As protein: CASSRVHSGETQYF.

This clonotype has more than one count but fewer than ten. The chain has TRBV5-1 and TRBJ2-4; 8 bases agree with TRBD2. V lost 2 bases and J lost 4; bases outside the gene matches: 11. The germline V gene has CDR1 SGHRS and CDR2 YFSETQ. The CDR3 sequence is 17 residues long. The CDR3 region has the DNA TGCGCCAGCAGCTTCCGAGCGGGAGAGTCCCCAAAAAACATTCAGTACTTC. This encodes CASSFRAGESPKNIQYF.

This sequence joins TRBV14 and TRBJ2-2, with D possibly called TRBD1 or TRBD2 (6 bases each). Germline CDR1 reads SGHDN; CDR2 reads FVKESK. The V end lost 1 base, the J end lost 4 bases, and 10 bases lay between the germline ends. This CDR3 comprises 15 residues. The CDR3 DNA is TGTGCCAGCAGCCAAGTTGGGGGGCGCACCGGGGAGCTGTTTTTT. This gives the protein CASSQVGGRTGELFF.